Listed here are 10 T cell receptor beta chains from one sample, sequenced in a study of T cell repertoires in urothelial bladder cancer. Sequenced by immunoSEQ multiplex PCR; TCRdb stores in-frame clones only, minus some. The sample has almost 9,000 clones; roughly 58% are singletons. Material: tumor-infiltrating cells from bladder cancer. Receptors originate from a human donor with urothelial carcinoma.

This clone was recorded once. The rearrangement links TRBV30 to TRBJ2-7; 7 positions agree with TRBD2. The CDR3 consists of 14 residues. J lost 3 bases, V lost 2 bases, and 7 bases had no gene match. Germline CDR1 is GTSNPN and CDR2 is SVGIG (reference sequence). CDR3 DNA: TGTGCCTGGAGTAGGCGGGGGAACCGCTACGAGCAGTACTTC. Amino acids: CAWSRRGNRYEQYF.

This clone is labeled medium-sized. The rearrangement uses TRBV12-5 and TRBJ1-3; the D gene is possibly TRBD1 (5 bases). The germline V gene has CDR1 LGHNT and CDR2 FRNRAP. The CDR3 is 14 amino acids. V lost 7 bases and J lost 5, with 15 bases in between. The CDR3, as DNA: TGTGCTAGTGACAGAGATGGGGGTCGAAACACCATATATTTT. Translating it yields CASDRDGGRNTIYF.

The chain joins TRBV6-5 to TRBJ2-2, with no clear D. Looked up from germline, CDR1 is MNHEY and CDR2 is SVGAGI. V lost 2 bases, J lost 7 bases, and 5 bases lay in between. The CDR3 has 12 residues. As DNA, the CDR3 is TGTGCCAGCAGTTACCTAGGCGGGGAGCTGTTTTTT. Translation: CASSYLGGELFF.

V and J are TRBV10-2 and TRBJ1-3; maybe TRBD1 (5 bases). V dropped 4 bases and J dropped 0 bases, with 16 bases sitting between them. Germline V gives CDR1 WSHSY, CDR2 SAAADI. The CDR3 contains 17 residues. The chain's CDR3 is CASSGLPGGSSGNTIYF. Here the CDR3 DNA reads TGCGCCAGCAGTGGGCTTCCGGGGGGGTCCTCTGGAAACACCATATATTTT.

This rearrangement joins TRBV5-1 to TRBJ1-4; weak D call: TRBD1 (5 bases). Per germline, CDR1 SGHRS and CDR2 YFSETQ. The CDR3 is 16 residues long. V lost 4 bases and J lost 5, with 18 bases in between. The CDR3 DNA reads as TGCGCCAGCAGCCGCCTTCGACACGGGGGGAATGAAAAACTGTTTTTT. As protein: CASSRLRHGGNEKLFF.

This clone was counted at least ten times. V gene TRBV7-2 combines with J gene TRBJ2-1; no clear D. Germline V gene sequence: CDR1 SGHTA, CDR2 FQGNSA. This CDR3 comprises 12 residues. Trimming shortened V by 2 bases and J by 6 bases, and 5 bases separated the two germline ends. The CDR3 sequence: CASSLFGNEQFF. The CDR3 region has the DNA TGTGCCAGCAGCTTATTTGGCAATGAGCAGTTCTTC.

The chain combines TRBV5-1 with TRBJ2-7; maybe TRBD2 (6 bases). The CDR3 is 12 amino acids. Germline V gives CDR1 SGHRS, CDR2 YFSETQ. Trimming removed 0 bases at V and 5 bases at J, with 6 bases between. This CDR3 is CASSLGGDEQYF. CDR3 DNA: TGCGCCAGCAGCTTGGGGGGGGACGAGCAGTACTTC.

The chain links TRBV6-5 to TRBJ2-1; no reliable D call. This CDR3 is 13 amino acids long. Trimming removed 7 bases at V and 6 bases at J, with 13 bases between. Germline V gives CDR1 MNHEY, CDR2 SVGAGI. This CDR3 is CASTNWLANEQFF. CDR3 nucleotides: TGTGCCAGCACTAATTGGCTCGCCAATGAGCAGTTCTTC.

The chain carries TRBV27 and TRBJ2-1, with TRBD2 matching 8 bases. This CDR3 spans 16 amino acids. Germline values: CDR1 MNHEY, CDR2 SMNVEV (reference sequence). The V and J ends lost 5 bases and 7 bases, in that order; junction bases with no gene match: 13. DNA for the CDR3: TGTGCCAGCAGTCCTCAATACGGGGGGGCCTGGAATGAGCAGTTCTTC. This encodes CASSPQYGGAWNEQFF.

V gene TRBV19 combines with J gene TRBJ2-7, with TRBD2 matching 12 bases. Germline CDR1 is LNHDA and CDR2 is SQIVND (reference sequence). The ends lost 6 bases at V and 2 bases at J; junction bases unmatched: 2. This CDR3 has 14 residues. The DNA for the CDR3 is TGTGCCAGTAGCCGGACTAGCGGGGCCTACGAGCAGTACTTC. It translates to CASSRTSGAYEQYF.